The T cell receptor (beta chain) under discussion was sequenced for a study of long-term antiretroviral therapy in people with HIV (dated 2022 in TCRdb). Background for the entire study: The earliest samples were collected about a decade before the 2015 WHO recommendation for immediate ART, when ART was typically delayed until CD4 counts fell. A retrospective serial study tested whether changes in peripheral blood TRB repertoire composition and diversity were associated with ART initiation and durable HIV suppression. A total of 150 to 200 cryopreserved PBMC samples were contributed to the cohort by 30 adults with confirmed HIV infection, with samples collected serially over a mean of around 6 years (range 1-12). Among the 30 to 35 participants with HIV, eleven to twelve were female. Test extractions of a monoclonal T-cell line alongside fewer than 40 polyclonal samples showed no cross-contamination during QIAcube processing. Overall results and qualifications from the work: Expanded TRB clones identified before ART initiation dominated the repertoire across all time points, though the dominance fluctuated and decreased in many PLHIV after ART. Narrower CDR3 length ranges were observed in HIV repertoires than in controls, and an antigen-experienced repertoire with only a slight naive shift after ART was suggested by the network structure. ART initiation was associated with a significant increase in TRB diversity, but diversity stayed significantly below transplant donor controls even after long-term ART. Unsorted PBMC were profiled instead of sorted CD4+ and CD8+ T cells because pre-ART samples had limited cell numbers. Inferences about post-ART repertoire changes were limited because no data were available on ART adherence, viral resistance or therapy changes. The samples span the years 2004 to 2017, and the ART regimens used may be less effective than current regimens. Because PBMC availability was limited, only the TCR beta chain was sequenced, with no alpha chain pairing.

The immunoSEQ hsTCRB v3.0 assay was used at survey level resolution for TRB variable region sequencing. The target sequencing depth for TRB was roughly 40,000-50,000 T-cell genomes per sample. Pooled TRB libraries were sequenced on an Illumina MiSeq with a v3 150-cycle kit. As for the original processing: Repertoire analysis was performed in R inside a reproducible Nextflow workflow that covered QC, data transformation and analysis. LymphoSeq2, an R package for exploring AIRR-Seq data, was used to implement the custom analyses. After excluding a handful of samples that yielded fewer than 5000 total TRB sequences, around 190 HIV repertoires remained for analysis. Among the roughly 200 retained HIV repertoires, 55 to 65 were collected before ART initiation and 120 to 130 were collected after ART initiation. Repertoires were downsampled to 5000 TRB nucleotide sequences, with summary statistics averaged over 100 downsampling iterations. Only TRB sequences with CDR3 regions of at least seven amino acids were retained for analysis. Two measures captured diversity: a Shannon entropy-derived clonality score and the Gini coefficient. In the repertoire networks, any two of the top 5000 CDR3 amino acid sequences were connected whenever the two sequences differed by an edit distance of one. Antigen specificity groups and MHC restriction were predicted for TRB CDR3 amino acid sequences with GLIPH2. CDR3 amino acid sequences were matched against VDJdb and McPAS-TCR to flag known CMV, EBV, HIV or tissue antigen associations. Pre-ART, post-ART and control groups were compared with Wilcoxon signed-rank tests and Holm-Bonferroni correction. In TCRdb, the immuneACCESS table is reduced to in-frame sequences with V and J assigned. These tables do not hold every clone; where another copy was compared, an unresolved V gene accounts for under half, and the others remain unexplained. V and J calls and clone size come straight from that table; D and trimming were deduced from the DNA. This sample lists about 24,000 clones; about 80% were detected once. The ten largest clones capture about a tenth of the sample.

CDR1 and CDR2, looked up from the germline V gene, are SGHRS and YFSETQ. From cysteine to phenylalanine, the CDR3 is 13 amino acids long. Only CDR3 DNA remains: 39 bases, in frame from the first base. V is cut by 6 bases and J by 3 bases, and the space between the germline ends is 12 bases. On this clone: Its antigen target is currently unknown. Qualities for individual bases were not recorded, and no much larger clone is one base off.

Participants were included only if at least one PBMC sample before ART initiation and at least two post-ART samples were available. Treatment was received in the United States of America by all participants with HIV. Before DNA extraction, cryopreserved samples of roughly 0.9-11 million PBMC were thawed and then washed. At the time of the earliest PBMC sample, participants with HIV were aged between roughly 20 and 60 years. Each participant contributed PBMC samples from 1-4 timepoints before ART initiation and 2-8 timepoints after ART initiation, with a median of 7 samples. Serial HIV viral load, CD4+ T-cell count, ART history and demographic data were obtained for every participant. Genomic DNA was extracted from unsorted PBMC with a Qiagen kit on a QIAcube, with processing performed in batches of 12 samples.

The sample here was unsorted PBMCs, taken 1.2 years after starting antiretroviral therapy. This TCR was sampled from a woman aged 40 to 49 with HIV. The chain uses TRBV5-1 and TRBJ1-1, with a weak D call of TRBD1 (6 bases match). The CDR3 region: CASTTAGDTEAFF. The DNA reads TGCGCCAGCACCACCGCAGGGGACACTGAAGCTTTCTTT.